The 14 T cell receptor beta chains below were found in one sample sequenced in a study of OX40 agonist ivuxolimab in advanced cancers. Only in-frame clones appear in the TCRdb table, and some are missing; sequencing was by immunoSEQ multiplex PCR. The table has approximately 28,000 clones, 80% to 95% seen once; the top ten hold roughly a tenth. Sequenced here: CD4+ or CD8+ T cells sorted from blood, sampled in a trial of the OX40 agonist ivuxolimab. These receptors came from an adult with an advanced solid tumor such as melanoma, head and neck, liver or kidney cancer.

V gene TRBV7-9 combines with J gene TRBJ1-4; no firm D call. CDR3 size: 16 residues. The V and J ends lost 5 bases and 0 bases respectively, with 13 bases between them. Germline-derived CDR1 and CDR2 are SEHNR and FQNEAQ (reference sequence). DNA for the CDR3: TGTGCCAGCAGCCGTCGTCAGGCCGCAACTAATGAAAAACTGTTTTTT. Translation: CASSRRQAATNEKLFF.

The J gene is TRBJ2-2, the V gene TRBV11-2; 9 bases match TRBD1. The CDR3 is made up of 14 amino acids. The trim removed 1 base at V and 6 bases at J, leaving 0 bases unmatched. Germline V lookup: CDR1 SGHAT, CDR2 FQNNGV. Written as DNA, the CDR3 is TGTGCCAGCAGCTTAGGGACAGGGGCCGGGGAGCTGTTTTTT. It specifies CASSLGTGAGELFF.

The chain couples TRBV5-4 to TRBJ1-1; TRBD1 might be the D (5 bases). Germline-derived CDR1 and CDR2 are SGHNT and YYREEE (reference sequence). V was pared by 1 base and J by 5 bases, with 9 bases between. The CDR3 spans 13 residues. In DNA, the CDR3 is TGTGCCAGCAGCTTGTCCAGGGTGACTGAAGCTTTCTTT. This gives the protein CASSLSRVTEAFF.

This clone was picked up one time. V usage is TRBV4-2 and J usage is TRBJ2-3; D not resolved. Germline CDR1 reads LGHNA; CDR2 reads YNFKEQ. The V gene lost 6 bases and the J gene lost 3 bases, with 7 bases spanning the gap. The CDR3 runs to 12 residues. The CDR3 DNA follows: TGTGCCAGCAGAGGGATGACAGATACGCAGTATTTT. It codes for CASRGMTDTQYF.

A single count supports this clone. This chain joins TRBV28 and TRBJ1-6; D remains unclear. Germline assignment: CDR1 MDHEN and CDR2 SYDVKM. The CDR3 consists of 15 residues. The V and J ends lost 1 base and 10 bases respectively, with 14 bases between them. CDR3 DNA sequence: TGTGCCAGCAGTTTATTCGCGGGTTTAGGGTCACCCCTCCACTTT. Translation gives CASSLFAGLGSPLHF.

This rearrangement joins TRBV4-1 to TRBJ2-1, with 7 bases lining up with TRBD1. CDR3 size: 15 residues. V was clipped by 5 bases and J by 2 bases; unmatched bases: 6. In germline, CDR1 is MGHRA, CDR2 YSYEKL. The CDR3: CASSEGQEAYNEQFF. In DNA, the CDR3 is TGCGCCAGCAGCGAAGGACAGGAGGCCTACAATGAGCAGTTCTTC.

The genes are TRBV19 and TRBJ1-2; maybe TRBD1 (6 bases). CDR3 size: 15 residues. V was pared by 5 bases and J by 8 bases, with 21 bases between. Looked up from germline, CDR1 is LNHDA and CDR2 is SQIVND (reference sequence). The chain's CDR3 is CASSLGQPLFTGYTF. CDR3 coding DNA: TGTGCCAGTAGTTTAGGACAGCCCCTTTTCACCGGCTACACCTTC. Drawing the rest from reference TRBV19 and TRBJ1-2, the complete variable domain is DGGITQSPKYLFRKEGQNVTLSCEQNLNHDAMYWYRQDPGQGLRLIYYSQIVNDFQKGDIAEGYSVSREKKESFPLTVTSAQKNPTAFYLCASSLGQPLFTGYTFGSGTRLTVV.

This clone has only one observation. V and J are TRBV10-3 and TRBJ2-7; 9 nucleotides align to TRBD1. The CDR3 consists of 14 residues. Germline V gene data show CDR1 as ENHRY and CDR2 as SYGVKD. With V trimmed by 2 bases and J by 4 bases, 3 bases remained unmatched. The CDR3 DNA is TGTGCCATCAGTGAGCCGGGACAGGGATACGAGCAGTACTTC. It translates to CAISEPGQGYEQYF.

The DNA for the CDR3 is TGTGCCAGCTCACGGTGGATTGTTTCCTCTGGAAACACCATATATTTT. It is translated as CASSRWIVSSGNTIYF. The chain carries TRBV18 and TRBJ1-3; D is ambiguous. The CDR3 has 16 amino acids. Trimming removed 4 bases from V and 0 bases from J, with 13 bases in between. Germline CDR1 is KGHSH and CDR2 is LQKENI.

This sequence joins TRBV27 and TRBJ2-7; D uncertain. Trimming stripped 5 bases from V and 1 base from J, with 12 bases between. Germline-derived CDR1 and CDR2 are MNHEY and SMNVEV (reference sequence). The CDR3 runs 14 residues. For the CDR3, the DNA is TGTGCCAGCAGTCCGGGTGGGATATCCTACGAGCAGTACTTC. Translation gives CASSPGGISYEQYF.

The rearrangement joins TRBV6-5 to TRBJ1-4; a weak D match, TRBD1 (5 bases). Between the trimmed V and J ends, which lost 4 bases and 15 bases, there was a span of 18 bases. The CDR3 covers 13 residues. CDR1 and CDR2 from the germline V gene are MNHEY and SVGAGI. This CDR3 reads CASSSGDRQRMFF. The CDR3 nucleotides are TGTGCCAGCAGTTCCGGGGACCGCCAAAGAATGTTTTTT.

This chain connects TRBV6-5 to TRBJ1-3; TRBD1 might be the D (6 bases). Germline loops: CDR1 MNHEY, CDR2 SVGAGI. The CDR3 totals 15 residues. Trimming removed 5 bases at V and 5 bases at J, with 16 bases between. The CDR3 nucleotides are TGTGCCAGCAGTCAGTATCCAGGGGCTAGAAACACCATATATTTT. It is translated as CASSQYPGARNTIYF.

The V gene is TRBV9, the J gene TRBJ2-1; D remains unclear. V lost 5 bases and J lost 1, with 7 bases in between. Germline CDR1 is SGDLS and CDR2 is YYNGEE. The CDR3 totals 13 residues. The CDR3 coding sequence is TGTGCCAGCAGGGGCAAATCCTACAATGAGCAGTTCTTC. This translates into CASRGKSYNEQFF.

This chain uses TRBV13 with TRBJ1-1; TRBD1 is a possible D gene (5 bases). V lost 0 bases to trimming and J lost 4 bases, with 9 bases between them. This CDR3 comprises 14 residues. Germline V CDR1 and CDR2: PRHDT, FYEKMQ (reference sequence). CDR3 sequence (DNA): TGTGCCAGCAGCTTAGGAGGGGCGGGCACTGAAGCTTTCTTT. Residues: CASSLGGAGTEAFF.